The rows below give T cell receptor beta chains drawn from one sample of a study of cytomegalovirus exposure and HLA in healthy donors. Only in-frame clones appear in the TCRdb table, and some are missing; sequencing was by immunoSEQ multiplex PCR. This sample has roughly 90,000 clones, with approximately 93% found just once. Sequencing was done on a sample of PBMCs. These receptors originate from a woman aged 25 to 39 in good health and CMV-seropositive. The CDR3 runs from the conserved cysteine through the conserved F or W. Each record gives: D gene, V gene, J gene, clone size, CDR3 protein, CDR3 DNA. D genes are given only for firm matches. Clone size is not always given. Where it is, it says once, few, many or a class for expanded clones.

.	TRBV10-2	TRBJ2-3	.	CATLYEGGKIFSTDTQYF	TGCGCCACCCTTTATGAGGGAGGAAAAATATTTAGCACAGATACGCAGTATTTT
TRBD2	TRBV5-4	TRBJ2-3	.	CASSMTSGRSDTQYF	TGTGCCAGCAGCATGACTAGCGGGCGGTCGGATACGCAGTATTTT
.	TRBV6-5	TRBJ1-5	once	CASSQQGLQPQHF	TGTGCCAGCAGTCAACAGGGTTTGCAGCCCCAGCATTTT
TRBD1	TRBV5-8	TRBJ2-7	.	CASSLSGTGISEQYF	TGTGCCAGCAGCTTGTCCGGGACAGGGATCTCCGAGCAGTACTTC
.	TRBV7-9	TRBJ1-1	.	CASSFSRGLTEAFF	TGTGCCAGCAGCTTTAGCAGGGGTCTCACGGAAGCTTTCTTT
.	TRBV21-1	TRBJ2-1	.	CIVTELYNEQFF	TGTATCGTGACTGAGCTTTACAATGAGCAGTTCTTC
.	TRBV5-1	TRBJ2-7	once	CASSYEPGVSYEQYF	TGCGCCAGCAGCTACGAGCCGGGAGTCTCCTACGAGCAGTACTTC
.	TRBV4-1	TRBJ2-7	.	CASSQESGELYEQYF	TGCGCCAGCAGCCAAGAATCAGGGGAGCTCTACGAGCAGTACTTC
TRBD1	TRBV5-4	TRBJ2-7	.	CASSVRDSKYEQYF	TGTGCCAGCAGCGTCCGGGACAGTAAATACGAGCAGTACTTC
.	TRBV2	TRBJ2-2	.	CASTRGQMSTGELFF	TGTGCCAGCACCCGAGGACAGATGAGCACCGGGGAGCTGTTTTTT
.	TRBV4-3	TRBJ1-3	.	CASSQDRVTSGRQGNTIYF	TGCGCCAGCAGCCAAGATCGGGTGACTAGCGGGAGGCAAGGAAACACCATATATTTT
.	TRBV7-8	TRBJ1-1	.	CASSLAGGYVDTEAFF	TGTGCCAGCAGCTTAGCGGGCGGGTACGTGGACACTGAAGCTTTCTTT
.	TRBV28	TRBJ2-1	.	CASVLPGAEQFF	TGTGCCAGCGTTCTACCAGGGGCTGAGCAGTTCTTC
.	TRBV28	TRBJ2-2	.	CASIKGQTGELFF	TGTGCCAGCATCAAAGGACAGACCGGGGAGCTGTTTTTT
.	TRBV14	TRBJ2-7	.	CASSQYLQGEQYF	TGTGCCAGCAGCCAATACCTCCAGGGGGAGCAGTACTTC
TRBD2	TRBV2	TRBJ2-7	.	CASSERRDYPYEQYF	TGTGCCAGCAGTGAAAGGAGGGACTACCCCTACGAGCAGTACTTC
TRBD2	TRBV7-2	TRBJ2-7	.	CASSQGLAEPYEQYF	TGTGCCAGCAGCCAAGGACTAGCGGAGCCCTACGAGCAGTACTTC
.	TRBV6-6	TRBJ2-7	.	CASSPHPQLAPYEQYF	TGTGCCAGCAGCCCCCATCCCCAACTAGCTCCCTACGAGCAGTACTTC
TRBD1	TRBV30	TRBJ1-5	few	CAWSLTGGQPQHF	TGTGCCTGGAGTCTGACAGGGGGTCAGCCCCAGCATTTT
.	TRBV19	TRBJ2-2	.	CASSIGREKTGELFF	TGTGCCAGTAGTATAGGTAGGGAGAAAACCGGGGAGCTGTTTTTT
.	TRBV4-3	TRBJ1-4	.	CASSLQTGGGEKLFF	TGCGCCAGCAGCCTCCAAACGGGGGGCGGGGAAAAACTGTTTTTT
TRBD1	TRBV18	TRBJ2-7	.	CASSPGTEPYEQYF	TGTGCCAGCTCACCAGGGACAGAGCCCTACGAGCAGTACTTC
TRBD1	TRBV7-7	TRBJ2-2	few	CASRPQGAYGELFF	TGTGCCAGCAGACCACAGGGGGCTTACGGGGAGCTGTTTTTT
.	TRBV5-1	TRBJ2-7	.	CASSLAKTYEQYF	TGCGCCAGCAGCTTGGCAAAAACCTACGAGCAGTACTTC
.	TRBV19	TRBJ2-7	.	CASTSGTRSYEQYF	TGTGCCAGTACCTCCGGGACAAGGTCCTACGAGCAGTACTTC
.	TRBV28	TRBJ1-1	.	CASRTLAPGTEAFF	TGTGCCAGCAGGACGCTTGCACCCGGGACTGAAGCTTTCTTT
.	TRBV9	TRBJ1-1	.	CASSVGLWGVERTEAFF	TGTGCCAGCAGCGTAGGGTTATGGGGGGTGGAGCGGACTGAAGCTTTCTTT
.	TRBV7-2	TRBJ2-5	once	CASSLDLAGKTQYF	TGTGCCAGCAGCTTAGACCTCGCGGGAAAGACCCAGTACTTC
.	TRBV28	TRBJ2-7	.	CASSLNIGETYEQYF	TGTGCCAGCAGTTTGAATATCGGGGAAACCTACGAGCAGTACTTC
.	TRBV5-4	TRBJ2-7	.	CASSFDRYPEQYF	TGTGCCAGCAGCTTTGACAGGTACCCCGAGCAGTACTTC
TRBD2	TRBV10-2	TRBJ2-7	.	CASSSSGRVYEQYF	TGCGCCAGCAGTAGTAGCGGGAGAGTCTACGAGCAGTACTTC
TRBD1	TRBV6-6	TRBJ1-2	.	CASSPYRGFNYGYTF	TGTGCCAGCAGCCCTTACAGGGGATTTAACTATGGCTACACCTTC
.	TRBV7-6	TRBJ2-1	.	CASSLFTSSDNEQFF	TGTGCCAGCAGCTTGTTTACTAGCTCCGACAATGAGCAGTTCTTC